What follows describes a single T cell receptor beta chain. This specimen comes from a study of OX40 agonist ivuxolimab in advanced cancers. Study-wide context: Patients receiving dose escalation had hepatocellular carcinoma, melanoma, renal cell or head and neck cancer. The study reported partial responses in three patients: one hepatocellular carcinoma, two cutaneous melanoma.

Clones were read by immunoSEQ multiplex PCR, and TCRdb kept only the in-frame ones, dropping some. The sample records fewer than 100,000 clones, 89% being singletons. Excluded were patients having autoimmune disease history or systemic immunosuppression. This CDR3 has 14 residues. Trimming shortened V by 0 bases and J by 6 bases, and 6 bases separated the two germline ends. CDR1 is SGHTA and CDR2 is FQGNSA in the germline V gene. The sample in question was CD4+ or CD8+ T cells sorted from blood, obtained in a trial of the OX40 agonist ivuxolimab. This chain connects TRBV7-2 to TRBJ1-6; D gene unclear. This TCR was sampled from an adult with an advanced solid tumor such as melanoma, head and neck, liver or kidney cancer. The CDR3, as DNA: TGTGCCAGCAGCTTAGCGATAGTTAATTCACCCCTCCACTTT. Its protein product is CASSLAIVNSPLHF.